The rows below give T cell receptor beta chains drawn from one sample of a study of cytomegalovirus exposure and HLA in healthy donors. Profiling relied on immunoSEQ multiplex PCR, and the TCRdb table lists in-frame clones only, not all of them. Here the sample spans 90,000 to 110,000 clones, over 80% being singletons. Sequencing used PBMCs. These TCRs come from a young man in good health and CMV-seronegative. The CDR3 runs from the conserved cysteine through the conserved F or W. A D gene is named only where the DNA matches it firmly. Some rows have no size entry. The others give once, few or many, or a class for an expanded clone.

CDR3: CATRPGEKLFF
DNA: TGTGCCACCCGGCCGGGGGAAAAACTGTTTTTT
D: NA
V: TRBV19
size: NA
J: TRBJ1-4

CDR3: CASSLGTGQVGTQYF
DNA: TGTGCCAGCAGCTTAGGGACCGGACAGGTCGGGACCCAGTACTTC
D: TRBD1
V: TRBV7-9
size: NA
J: TRBJ2-5

CDR3: CASSMRGANTGELFF
DNA: TGTGCCAGTAGTATGCGGGGAGCGAACACCGGGGAGCTGTTTTTT
D: NA
V: TRBV19
size: NA
J: TRBJ2-2

CDR3: CASSSVTGAAEVQGYTF
DNA: TGTGCCAGCAGCTCAGTAACAGGGGCGGCGGAGGTTCAAGGCTACACCTTC
D: TRBD1
V: TRBV5-4
size: NA
J: TRBJ1-2

CDR3: CASSQPGQGAFGQSAQHF
DNA: TGTGCCAGCAGTCAACCGGGACAGGGGGCCTTTGGGCAATCAGCCCAGCATTTT
D: TRBD1
V: TRBV6-7
size: NA
J: TRBJ1-5

CDR3: CASSTGQGSETQYF
DNA: TGTGCCAGCTCAACTGGACAGGGAAGTGAGACCCAGTACTTC
D: TRBD1
V: TRBV18
size: NA
J: TRBJ2-5

CDR3: CASSNLASDTQYF
DNA: TGTGCCAGCAGCAACTTAGCCTCAGATACGCAGTATTTT
D: NA
V: TRBV6-1
size: NA
J: TRBJ2-3

CDR3: CASSHGLYEQYF
DNA: TGTGCCAGCTCACACGGACTTTACGAGCAGTACTTC
D: NA
V: TRBV18
size: NA
J: TRBJ2-7

CDR3: CASSQTGGPGYNEQFF
DNA: TGCGCCAGCAGCCAGACCGGAGGGCCGGGCTACAATGAGCAGTTCTTC
D: NA
V: TRBV4-3
size: NA
J: TRBJ2-1

CDR3: CASSTNRQPQETQYF
DNA: TGTGCCAGCAGCACCAACAGACAGCCTCAAGAGACCCAGTACTTC
D: NA
V: TRBV5-4
size: NA
J: TRBJ2-5

CDR3: CASSPTGTVKETQYF
DNA: TGTGCCAGCAGCCCCACCGGGACAGTGAAAGAGACCCAGTACTTC
D: TRBD1
V: TRBV7-9
size: NA
J: TRBJ2-5

CDR3: CASRYYEQYF
DNA: TGTGCCAGCAGATACTACGAGCAGTACTTC
D: NA
V: TRBV6-4
size: NA
J: TRBJ2-7

CDR3: CASSLVGSEAFF
DNA: TGTGCCAGCAGCTTGGTCGGGAGTGAAGCTTTCTTT
D: NA
V: TRBV7-2
size: NA
J: TRBJ1-1

CDR3: CASSSSDRAYEQYF
DNA: TGTGCCAGCAGTTCCTCGGACAGGGCCTACGAGCAGTACTTC
D: TRBD1
V: TRBV28
size: once
J: TRBJ2-7

CDR3: CASSLARTGGATNEKLFF
DNA: TGCGCCAGCAGCTTGGCCCGGACAGGGGGTGCAACTAATGAAAAACTGTTTTTT
D: TRBD1
V: TRBV5-1
size: NA
J: TRBJ1-4

CDR3: CASSGSGTGRTEQYF
DNA: TGTGCCAGCAGCGGCAGCGGTACCGGCCGAACTGAGCAGTACTTC
D: NA
V: TRBV7-9
size: NA
J: TRBJ2-7

CDR3: CASRRQSWYEQYF
DNA: TGTGCCAGCAGGAGACAGAGCTGGTACGAGCAGTACTTC
D: NA
V: TRBV6-5
size: few
J: TRBJ2-7

CDR3: CASSDRGGQGRDTEAFF
DNA: TGTGCCAGCAGTGACCGGGGGGGACAGGGAAGGGACACTGAAGCTTTCTTT
D: TRBD1
V: TRBV6-4
size: NA
J: TRBJ1-1

CDR3: CASSLGLAESTDTQYF
DNA: TGTGCCAGCAGCCTGGGACTAGCGGAAAGCACAGATACGCAGTATTTT
D: TRBD2
V: TRBV5-4
size: NA
J: TRBJ2-3

CDR3: CASSYSYSSTEAFF
DNA: TGTGCCAGCAGTTACTCCTATTCAAGTACTGAAGCTTTCTTT
D: NA
V: TRBV6-6
size: NA
J: TRBJ1-1

CDR3: CASRPPDSYNQPQHF
DNA: TGTGCCAGCAGACCCCCTGACAGTTACAATCAGCCCCAGCATTTT
D: NA
V: TRBV28
size: NA
J: TRBJ1-5

CDR3: CASGQGDSSGANVLTF
DNA: TGTGCCAGCGGCCAGGGGGACTCCTCTGGGGCCAACGTCCTGACTTTC
D: NA
V: TRBV27
size: NA
J: TRBJ2-6

CDR3: CASSLEGQGQVAATNEKLFF
DNA: TGTGCCAGCAGCTTAGAAGGACAGGGTCAGGTTGCGGCAACTAATGAAAAACTGTTTTTT
D: TRBD1
V: TRBV7-8
size: NA
J: TRBJ1-4

CDR3: CASSIGQQNSPLHF
DNA: TGTGCCAGTAGTATCGGACAGCAAAATTCACCCCTCCACTTT
D: NA
V: TRBV19
size: NA
J: TRBJ1-6